This entry is about one T cell receptor (beta chain). V was trimmed by 2 bases and J by 4 bases, leaving 5 bases between them. Germline V gives CDR1 SGHAT, CDR2 FQNNGV. The CDR3 is 13 amino acids. The entry originates in a study of blood T cell repertoires in COVID-19. In the study overall: Specimens from acute and convalescent COVID-19 originated in the United States, Italy and Spain.

Data came from immunoSEQ multiplex PCR; TCRdb stores just in-frame clones and leaves some out. This table holds around 30,000 clones, 85% found once. The chain uses TRBV11-2 and TRBJ2-2; no clear D. Sequencing input: peripheral blood. This sequence originates from a man aged 55 to 70 with active COVID-19. The CDR3 loop reads CASSLHFTGELFF. CDR3 bases: TGTGCCAGCAGCTTACACTTCACCGGGGAGCTGTTTTTT.